This section outlines one T cell receptor beta chain sequence together with its context. The entry originates in a study of blood T cell repertoires in COVID-19. TCRdb's copy holds only in-frame clones and misses some; the assay was immunoSEQ multiplex PCR. Altogether 380,000 or so clones are present, around 92% being singletons, with the ten largest covering around 1.3%. Germline trimming cut 4 bases from V and 5 bases from J; bases unmatched to any gene: 4. Germline CDR1 and CDR2: KGHDR and SFDVKD. This CDR3 region has 14 residues. The J gene is TRBJ1-5, the V gene TRBV24-1; TRBD1 agrees at 7 bases. The specimen sequenced was peripheral blood. The TCR sequence derives from a man in his forties with acute or convalescent COVID-19. The CDR3 DNA reads TGTGCCACCAGTGAGGGGACAGTTGATCAGCCCCAGCATTTT. It translates to CATSEGTVDQPQHF.